This TCR beta chain was found in a study of tumor-infiltrating lymphocytes in primary liver carcinoma. This clonotype was observed a single time. The antigen is not known. Study-wide results and caveats: The overlap of tumor-adjacent and tumor-blood pairs was smaller than that of tumor region pairs.

Joint extraction of RNA and DNA used roughly 17-32 mg of bulk tissue that was unsorted. Researchers generated TCR beta cDNA from roughly 500 ng of total RNA, relying on a constant-region primer. Libraries for TCR beta were built through three nested multiplex PCR rounds, which together made up a slightly modified ARM-PCR procedure. TRBV1-TRBV30 forward and Cbeta reverse primers drove the first two approximately 11-cycle rounds. In TCRdb, the multiplex PCR reads were re-called with MiXCR into one record per CDR3 protein. The sample has around 71,000 distinct CDR3 sequences, roughly two thirds seen once. The CDR3 loop spans 14 amino acids. The germline V and J ends were trimmed by 8 bases and 10 bases, with 20 bases remaining between them. CDR1 and CDR2 from the germline V gene are SGHAT and FQDESV (reference sequence).

The sequence came from a woman aged 55 to 70 with primary liver carcinoma and hepatitis B virus infection. The chain couples TRBV11-1 to TRBJ2-2, with D unresolved. Sequenced material: liver tumor tissue from sampling region 4. Subset in this sample: tumor region T4, right-lateral pole. CDR3 loop: CASCFRQGPVELFF. The CDR3 DNA is TGTGCCAGCTGTTTCCGACAAGGACCCGTGGAGCTGTTTTTT.